This section outlines one TCR beta chain sequence together with its context. This specimen belongs to a study of blood T cell repertoires in COVID-19. Study-wide background: Sites across the United States, Italy and Spain contributed samples from acute and convalescent COVID-19.

As originally analysed: Estimation of nucleated cell counts was performed using reference gene primer amplification. Sequenced by immunoSEQ multiplex PCR; TCRdb stores in-frame clones only, minus some. That table furnishes V, J and clone size, whereas the DNA furnished D and trimming. The sample lists about 220,000 clones; 80% to 85% were seen once. Germline CDR1 and CDR2: MNHEY and SVGAGI. This CDR3 comprises 14 residues. The V end was cut by 6 bases, the J end by 7 bases, with 18 bases between. The sample was peripheral blood. This chain joins TRBV6-5 and TRBJ1-1, with D perhaps matching TRBD1 (5 bases). The receptor comes from a human donor in a cohort sampled during active COVID-19. In nucleotides, the CDR3 is TGTGCCAGCAGCCTCGACAGTCCATGGGGTGAAGCTTTCTTT. Residues: CASSLDSPWGEAFF.